This TCR beta chain was identified during a study of tumor-infiltrating lymphocytes in oesophageal squamous cell carcinoma. MiXCR, applied by TCRdb to the PCR reads, yields one record per CDR3 protein. This sample carries approximately 11,000 distinct CDR3 sequences, 40% to 65% of them seen once, and the ten largest clones take under 20%. The CDR3 contains 15 residues. The germline gives CDR1 SSHAT, CDR2 FNYEAQ (reference sequence). Points on this clonotype: The junction shows a germline mismatch at one end, possibly a read error.

Sequenced sample: esophageal tumor tissue. This TCR derives from a female donor with esophageal squamous cell carcinoma. The V call is TRBV7-7, the J call TRBJ2-5, with 10 nucleotides matching TRBD2. The CDR3 here is CASSPRLAGVETQYF. The CDR3 DNA reads as TGTGCTAGCAGCCCCCGACTAGCGGGTGTGGAGACCCAGTACTTC.